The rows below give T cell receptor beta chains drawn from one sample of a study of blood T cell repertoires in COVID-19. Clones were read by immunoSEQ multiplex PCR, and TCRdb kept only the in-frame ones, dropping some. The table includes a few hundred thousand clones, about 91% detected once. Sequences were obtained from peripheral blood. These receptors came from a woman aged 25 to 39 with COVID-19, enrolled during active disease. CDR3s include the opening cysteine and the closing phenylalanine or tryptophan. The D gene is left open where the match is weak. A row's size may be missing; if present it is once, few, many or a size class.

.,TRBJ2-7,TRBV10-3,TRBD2,CAIRSGGLSYEQYF,TGTGCCATCAGGAGCGGGGGGCTTTCCTACGAGCAGTACTTC
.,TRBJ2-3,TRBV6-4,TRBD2,CASSRTSGSTDTQYF,TGTGCCAGCAGTCGTACTAGCGGGAGCACAGATACGCAGTATTTT
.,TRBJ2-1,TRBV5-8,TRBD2,CASSPGTSGRWRGFF,TGTGCCAGCAGCCCAGGGACTAGCGGGAGGTGGCGGGGGTTCTTC
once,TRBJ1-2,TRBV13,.,CASSQGAGNSYGYTF,TGTGCCAGCAGTCAAGGGGCTGGAAATAGCTATGGCTACACCTTC
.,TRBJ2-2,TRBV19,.,CASSISRNTGELFF,TGTGCCAGTAGTATATCTAGAAACACCGGGGAGCTGTTTTTT
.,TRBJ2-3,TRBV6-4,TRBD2,CASSVSGGTDTQYF,TGTGCCAGCAGTGTTAGCGGGGGTACAGATACGCAGTATTTT
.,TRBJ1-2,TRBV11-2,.,CASSLDQGYGYTF,TGTGCCAGCAGCTTAGATCAGGGTTATGGCTACACCTTC
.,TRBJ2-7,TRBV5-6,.,CASSLAGRGRYEQYF,TGTGCCAGCAGCTTGGCCGGCAGGGGAAGGTACGAGCAGTACTTC
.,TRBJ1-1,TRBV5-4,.,CASSLLGGMNTEAFF,TGTGCCAGCAGCTTGCTCGGGGGGATGAACACTGAAGCTTTCTTT
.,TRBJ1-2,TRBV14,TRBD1,CASSPRTGAYGYTF,TGTGCCAGCAGCCCCAGGACAGGGGCATACGGCTACACCTTC
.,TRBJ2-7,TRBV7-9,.,CASSLSVETYEQYF,TGTGCCAGCAGCCTCTCGGTCGAGACCTACGAGCAGTACTTC
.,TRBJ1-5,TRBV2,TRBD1,CASSDRGDLNQPQHF,TGTGCCAGCAGTGACAGGGGGGATTTAAATCAGCCCCAGCATTTT
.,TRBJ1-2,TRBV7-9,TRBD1,CASSPGEGANHGYTF,TGTGCCAGCAGCCCGGGAGAGGGGGCTAACCATGGCTACACCTTC
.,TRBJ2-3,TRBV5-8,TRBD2,CASRGGGTDTQYF,TGTGCCAGCAGGGGCGGGGGGACGGATACGCAGTATTTT
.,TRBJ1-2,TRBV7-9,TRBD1,CASSLGQGAGGVYTF,TGTGCCAGCAGCTTAGGACAGGGGGCCGGTGGCGTCTACACCTTC
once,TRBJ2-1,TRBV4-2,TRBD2,CASSHGTSGSSYNEQFF,TGTGCCAGCAGCCACGGGACTAGCGGGAGCTCCTACAATGAGCAGTTCTTC
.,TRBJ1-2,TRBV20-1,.,CSASVPGQGNYTF,TGCAGTGCTAGTGTACCGGGACAAGGGAACTACACCTTC
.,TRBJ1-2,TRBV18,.,CASSPYTTGKNYGYTF,TGTGCCAGCTCACCGTATACGACAGGAAAGAACTATGGCTACACCTTC
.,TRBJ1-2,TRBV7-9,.,CASAGSSNYGYTF,TGTGCCAGCGCGGGCAGCTCTAACTATGGCTACACCTTC
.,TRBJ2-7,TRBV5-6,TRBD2,CASSLPGTSGTYEQYF,TGTGCCAGCAGCTTACCCGGGACTAGCGGGACCTACGAGCAGTACTTC
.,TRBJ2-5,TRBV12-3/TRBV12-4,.,CASSFRERETQYF,TGTGCCAGCAGTTTTCGGGAGCGGGAGACCCAGTACTTC
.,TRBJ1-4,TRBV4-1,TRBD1,CASSQDRDRREKLFF,TGCGCCAGCAGCCAAGATCGGGACAGGAGGGAAAAACTGTTTTTT